This T cell receptor (beta chain) was identified during a study of spatial heterogeneity in lung cancer. Broader study findings: Tumor mutation counts were tracked by expanded intratumoral alpha and beta TCR counts. Tumor T-cell coverage was an estimated 7% or so for alpha and more than 12% for beta chains.

Individual TCR cDNA molecules each bore their own unique molecular identifier. Via MiXCR, TCRdb re-called the 5' RACE reads, giving one row per CDR3 protein. The profile shows under 8,500 distinct CDR3 sequences, over 9.5% of them singletons. Sample time point: sample taken at primary tumor resection. Unsorted whole RNA of tumor, nontumor lung or frozen PBMC was sequenced. This clonotype was detected ten times or more. Antigen specificity is unknown. Germline lookup yields CDR1 SQVTM and CDR2 ANQGSEA. CDR3 length: 14 residues. Unmatched junction bases numbered 8, after V lost 6 bases and J lost 2 bases.

The chain is built from TRBV29-1 and TRBJ2-3, with 7 nucleotides matching TRBD1. The specimen comprised lung tumor tissue, sampled at surgery. This TCR came from a male donor with early-stage non-small cell lung cancer. The CDR3 loop is CSVGTVLSTDTQYF. For the CDR3, the DNA is TGCAGCGTCGGGACAGTCCTATCCACAGATACGCAGTATTTT.